One TCR beta chain is described in this entry. The clone's antigen remains unknown. No per-base quality is available; no much larger clone lies one base away. These data originate in a study of blood T cell repertoires in COVID-19 (TCRdb year 2020). Background for the entire study: Samples from collaborators originated in the United States, Italy and Spain and spanned both the acute and convalescent phases of COVID-19. The prospective study material was composed of cDNA or gDNA derived from T cells, B-cell-depleted T cells, or PBMCs. Where HLA class I and class II types were available, the types were taken from metadata supplied by the sample provider, not from assay-based typing. The sample metadata nearly always contained a de-identified subject ID, COVID-19 status, age in years and sex. A freely available public database, intended as a resource for researchers studying the immune response to SARS-CoV-2, is where the repertoires were released. The samples were drawn from the first 160 participants of the ongoing ImmuneRACE study and from some 1,300 subjects provided by 6 global collaborators. The dataset comprised deeply sampled blood TCRbeta repertoires from subjects exposed to, actively infected with, or recovered from COVID-19. The study at large found these results: Clinical and demographic metadata were provided uncurated, with the amount varying by source and participant.

TCRbeta CDR3 regions were amplified from genomic DNA using the immunoSEQ Assay, a bias-controlled multiplex PCR. Per the original workflow: The number of nucleated cells in each sample was estimated from the amplification of reference gene primers within the assay. Sequence reads were collapsed and filtered to measure the absolute abundance of every unique TCRbeta CDR3 rearrangement. For each sample, productive Simpson clonality was calculated as the square root of Simpson's diversity index over productive rearrangements. Drawn from immuneACCESS, this table holds only the in-frame rearrangements with V and J called that TCRdb kept. Clones are partly lost; checked studies trace under half to an unresolved V gene and leave the rest unexplained. V, J and clone size derive from that table, while D and trimming were established from the DNA sequence. This sample comprises some 220,000 clones, about 87% of them detected only once. The leading ten clones occupy 2.6% of the sample.

Measured from the cysteine to the phenylalanine, the CDR3 is 13 residues long. The sequence is cut down to CDR3 DNA, 39 bases in frame from base 1. CDR1 and CDR2, per the germline V gene, are SGDLS and YYNGEE. Trimming takes 1 base from V and 1 base from J, and the germline ends sit 5 bases apart. Enrolling through a virtual design, the prospective study's participants ranged in age from roughly 18 to 95 years and lived across 20 to 25 United States geographic areas. To assign participants to cohorts, the prospective study relied on clinical history that participants themselves reported in a screening survey and a study questionnaire. Recovered participants in ImmuneRACE Cohort 3 were defined by two consecutive negative NP/OP PCR tests, clearance by a healthcare professional, or resolution of symptoms. In the prospective study, whole blood, serum and a nasopharyngeal or oropharyngeal swab were collected from each participant by mobile phlebotomists. Prospective study participants could optionally give additional blood draws and questionnaires over a roughly two-month period. Before DNA extraction, blood samples from the prospective study were shipped at room temperature or frozen.

The receptor was derived from a woman in her 30s who had recovered from COVID-19. The sequence is built from TRBV9 and TRBJ1-2; there is no confident call for the D gene. The sequenced sample was PBMCs or T cells enriched from blood (not recorded which). CDR3 sequence: CASSVYNNYGYTF. The sequenced DNA: TGTGCCAGCAGCGTATACAATAACTATGGCTACACCTTC.